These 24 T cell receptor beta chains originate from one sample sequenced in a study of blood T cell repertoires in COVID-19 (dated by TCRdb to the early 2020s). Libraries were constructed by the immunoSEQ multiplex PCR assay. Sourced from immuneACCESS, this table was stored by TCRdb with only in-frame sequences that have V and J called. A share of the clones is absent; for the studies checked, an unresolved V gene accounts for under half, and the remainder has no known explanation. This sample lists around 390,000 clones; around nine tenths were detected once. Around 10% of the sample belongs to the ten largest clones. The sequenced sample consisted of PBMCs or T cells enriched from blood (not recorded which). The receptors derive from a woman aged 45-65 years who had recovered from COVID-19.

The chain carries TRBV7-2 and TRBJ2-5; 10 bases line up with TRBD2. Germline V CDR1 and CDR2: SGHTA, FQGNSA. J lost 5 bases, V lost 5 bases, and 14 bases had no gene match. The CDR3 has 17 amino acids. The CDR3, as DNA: TGTGCCAGCAGCACAAGTAGCGGGGGGCGAAGTGGGGAGACCCAGTACTTC. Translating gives CASSTSSGGRSGETQYF.

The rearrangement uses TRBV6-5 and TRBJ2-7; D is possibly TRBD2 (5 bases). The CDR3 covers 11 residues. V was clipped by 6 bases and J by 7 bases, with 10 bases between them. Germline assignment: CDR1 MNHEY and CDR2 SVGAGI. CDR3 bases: TGTGCCAGCAGAAACACGGGGGAGCAGTACTTC. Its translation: CASRNTGEQYF.

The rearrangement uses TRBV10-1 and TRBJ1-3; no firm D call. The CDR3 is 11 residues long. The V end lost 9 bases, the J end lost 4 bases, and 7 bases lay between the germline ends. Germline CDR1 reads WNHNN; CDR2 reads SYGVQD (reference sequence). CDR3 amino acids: CASHSGNTIYF. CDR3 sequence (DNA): TGCGCCAGTCACAGCGGAAACACCATATATTTT.

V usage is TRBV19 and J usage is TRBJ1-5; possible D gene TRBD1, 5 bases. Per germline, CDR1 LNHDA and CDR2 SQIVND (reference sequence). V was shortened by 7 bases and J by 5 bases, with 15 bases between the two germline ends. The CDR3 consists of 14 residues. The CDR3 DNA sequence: TGTGCCAGTACCGCTGGGCAGGGCTATCAGCCCCAGCATTTT. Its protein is CASTAGQGYQPQHF. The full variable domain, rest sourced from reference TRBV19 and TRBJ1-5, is DGGITQSPKYLFRKEGQNVTLSCEQNLNHDAMYWYRQDPGQGLRLIYYSQIVNDFQKGDIAEGYSVSREKKESFPLTVTSAQKNPTAFYLCASTAGQGYQPQHFGDGTRLSIL.

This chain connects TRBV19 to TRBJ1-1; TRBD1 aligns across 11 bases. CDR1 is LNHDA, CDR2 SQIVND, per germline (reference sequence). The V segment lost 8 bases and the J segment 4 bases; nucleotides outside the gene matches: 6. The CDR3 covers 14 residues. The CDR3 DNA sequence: TGTGCCAGTGGCTCCGGGACAGGGGGCACTGAAGCTTTCTTT. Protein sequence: CASGSGTGGTEAFF.

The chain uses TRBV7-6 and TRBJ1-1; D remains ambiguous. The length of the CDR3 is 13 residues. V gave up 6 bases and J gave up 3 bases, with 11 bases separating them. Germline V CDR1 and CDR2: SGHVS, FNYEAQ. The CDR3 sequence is CASRFREYTEAFF. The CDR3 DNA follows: TGTGCCAGCAGATTCCGGGAATACACTGAAGCTTTCTTT.

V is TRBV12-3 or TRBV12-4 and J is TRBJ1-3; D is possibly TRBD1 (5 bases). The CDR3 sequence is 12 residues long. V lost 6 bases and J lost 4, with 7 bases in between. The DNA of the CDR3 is TGTGCCAGCAGGGGGCTCGGAAACACCATATATTTT. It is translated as CASRGLGNTIYF.

CDR3 loop: CASSPVGSYNEQFF. CDR3 nucleotide sequence: TGTGCCAGCAGCCCAGTGGGCAGCTACAATGAGCAGTTCTTC. The rearrangement joins TRBV7-2 to TRBJ2-1; D not certain. From germline, CDR1 is SGHTA and CDR2 FQGNSA. The CDR3 extends over 14 amino acids. Trimming removed 5 bases at V and 3 bases at J, with 11 bases between.

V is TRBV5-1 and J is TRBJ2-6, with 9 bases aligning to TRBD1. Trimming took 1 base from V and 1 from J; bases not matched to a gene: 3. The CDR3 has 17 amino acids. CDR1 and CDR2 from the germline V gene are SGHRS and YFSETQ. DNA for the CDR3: TGCGCCAGCAGCTTGACAGGGGGCTTATCTGGGGCCAACGTCCTGACTTTC. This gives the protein CASSLTGGLSGANVLTF.

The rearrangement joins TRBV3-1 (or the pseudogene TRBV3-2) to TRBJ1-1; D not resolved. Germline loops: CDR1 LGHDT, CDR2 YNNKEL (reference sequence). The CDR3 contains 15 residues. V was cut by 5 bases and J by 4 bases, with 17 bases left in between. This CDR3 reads CASSSPPGSRTEAFF. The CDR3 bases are TGTGCCAGCAGCTCACCTCCGGGGTCTCGCACTGAAGCTTTCTTT.

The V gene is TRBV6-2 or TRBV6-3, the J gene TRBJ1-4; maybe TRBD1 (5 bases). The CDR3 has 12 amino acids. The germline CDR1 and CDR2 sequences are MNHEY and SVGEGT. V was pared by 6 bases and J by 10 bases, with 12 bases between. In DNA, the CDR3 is TGTGCCAGCAGCCAAACCCAGGGAAAACTGTTTTTT. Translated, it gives CASSQTQGKLFF.

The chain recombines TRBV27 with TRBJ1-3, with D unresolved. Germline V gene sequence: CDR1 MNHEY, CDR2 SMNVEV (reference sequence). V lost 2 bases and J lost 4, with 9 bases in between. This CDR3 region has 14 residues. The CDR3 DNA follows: TGTGCCAGCAGTTTACGGTTGATGGGAAACACCATATATTTT. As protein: CASSLRLMGNTIYF.

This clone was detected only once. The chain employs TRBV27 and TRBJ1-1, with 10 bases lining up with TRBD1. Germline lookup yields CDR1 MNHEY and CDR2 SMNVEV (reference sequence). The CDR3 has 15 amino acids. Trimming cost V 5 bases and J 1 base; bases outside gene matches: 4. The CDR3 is CASSHWTGGNTEAFF. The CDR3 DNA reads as TGTGCCAGCAGTCACTGGACAGGGGGGAACACTGAAGCTTTCTTT.

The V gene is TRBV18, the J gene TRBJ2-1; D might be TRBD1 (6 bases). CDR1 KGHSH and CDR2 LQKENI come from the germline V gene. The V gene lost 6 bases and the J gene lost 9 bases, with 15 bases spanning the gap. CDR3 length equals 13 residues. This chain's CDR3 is CASSLGQPGEQFF. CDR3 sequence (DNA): TGTGCCAGCTCCCTTGGACAGCCGGGTGAGCAGTTCTTC.

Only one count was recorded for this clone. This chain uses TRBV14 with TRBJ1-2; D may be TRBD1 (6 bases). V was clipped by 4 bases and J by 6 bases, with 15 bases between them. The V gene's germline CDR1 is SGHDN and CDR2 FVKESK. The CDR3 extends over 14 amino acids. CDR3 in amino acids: CASSLSGVADGYTF. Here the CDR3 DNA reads TGTGCCAGCAGCCTCTCAGGGGTTGCGGATGGCTACACCTTC. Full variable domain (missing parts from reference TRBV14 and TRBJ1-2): EAGVTQFPSHSVIEKGQTVTLRCDPISGHDNLYWYRRVMGKEIKFLLHFVKESKQDESGMPNNRFLAERTGGTYSTLKVQPAELEDSGVYFCASSLSGVADGYTFGSGTRLTVV.

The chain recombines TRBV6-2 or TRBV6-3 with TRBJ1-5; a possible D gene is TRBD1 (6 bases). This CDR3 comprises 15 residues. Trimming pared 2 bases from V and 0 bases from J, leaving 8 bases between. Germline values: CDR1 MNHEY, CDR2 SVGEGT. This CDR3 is CASSYTGISNQPQHF. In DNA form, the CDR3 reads TGTGCCAGCAGTTACACAGGGATTAGCAATCAGCCCCAGCATTTT.

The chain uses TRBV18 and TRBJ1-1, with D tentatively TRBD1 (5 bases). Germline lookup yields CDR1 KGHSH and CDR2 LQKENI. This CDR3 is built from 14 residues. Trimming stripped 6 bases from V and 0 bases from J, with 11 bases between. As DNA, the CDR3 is TGTGCCAGCTCCCAGAACAGGATGAACACTGAAGCTTTCTTT. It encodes CASSQNRMNTEAFF. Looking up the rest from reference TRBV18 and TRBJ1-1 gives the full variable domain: NAGVMQNPRHLVRRRGQEARLRCSPMKGHSHVYWYRQLPEEGLKFMVYLQKENIIDESGMPKERFSAEFPKEGPSILRIQQVVRGDSAAYFCASSQNRMNTEAFFGQGTRLTVV.

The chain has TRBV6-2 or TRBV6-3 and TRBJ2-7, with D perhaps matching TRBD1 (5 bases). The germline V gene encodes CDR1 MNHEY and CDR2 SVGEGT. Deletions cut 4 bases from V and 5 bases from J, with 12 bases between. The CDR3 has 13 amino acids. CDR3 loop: CASSWTSLHEQYF. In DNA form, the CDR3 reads TGTGCCAGCAGTTGGACATCCCTCCACGAGCAGTACTTC.

CDR3 nucleotides: TGTGCCAGTAGCCGGGACAGGGCAATCTATGGCTACACCTTC. It yields the protein CASSRDRAIYGYTF. The rearrangement links TRBV19 to TRBJ1-2, with 9 positions matching TRBD1. The CDR3 contains 14 residues. From germline, CDR1 is LNHDA and CDR2 SQIVND (reference sequence). The V segment lost 6 bases and the J segment 4 bases; nucleotides outside the gene matches: 6.

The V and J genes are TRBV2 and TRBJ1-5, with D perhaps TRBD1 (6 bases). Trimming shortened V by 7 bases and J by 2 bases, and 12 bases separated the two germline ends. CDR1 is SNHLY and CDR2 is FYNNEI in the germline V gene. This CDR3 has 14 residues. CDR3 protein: CASKGQGGNQPQHF. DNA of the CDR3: TGTGCCAGCAAGGGACAAGGGGGCAATCAGCCCCAGCATTTT.

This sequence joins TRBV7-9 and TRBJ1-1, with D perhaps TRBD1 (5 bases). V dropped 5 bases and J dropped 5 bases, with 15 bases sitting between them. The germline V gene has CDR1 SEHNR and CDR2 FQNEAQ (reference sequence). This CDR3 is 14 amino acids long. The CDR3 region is CASSPLGGGTEAFF. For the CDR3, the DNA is TGTGCCAGCAGCCCGCTGGGGGGTGGGACTGAAGCTTTCTTT.

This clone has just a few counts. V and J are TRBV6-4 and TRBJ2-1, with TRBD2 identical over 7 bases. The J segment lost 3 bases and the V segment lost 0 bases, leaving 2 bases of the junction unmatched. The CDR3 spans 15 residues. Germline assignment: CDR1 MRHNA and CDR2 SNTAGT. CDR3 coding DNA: TGTGCCAGCAGTGACTCGGCGGGGGACTACAATGAGCAGTTCTTC. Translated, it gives CASSDSAGDYNEQFF.

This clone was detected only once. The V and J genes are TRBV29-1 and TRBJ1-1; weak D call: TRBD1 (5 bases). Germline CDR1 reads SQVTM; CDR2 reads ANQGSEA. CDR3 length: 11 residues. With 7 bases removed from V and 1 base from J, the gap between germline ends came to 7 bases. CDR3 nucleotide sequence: TGCAGCGGCCAGGGGAACACTGAAGCTTTCTTT. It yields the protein CSGQGNTEAFF.

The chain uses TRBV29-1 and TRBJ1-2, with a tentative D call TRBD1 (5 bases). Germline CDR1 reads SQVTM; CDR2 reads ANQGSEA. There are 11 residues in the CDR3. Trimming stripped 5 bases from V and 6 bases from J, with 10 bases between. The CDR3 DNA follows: TGCAGCGTTTGGCAGGGAAATGGCTACACCTTC. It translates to CSVWQGNGYTF.